This T cell receptor beta chain was sequenced in a study of monozygotic twins with inflammatory bowel disease. About this clonotype itself: Its antigen is as yet unknown.

The CDR3 sequence is 17 residues long. The germline CDR1 and CDR2 sequences are LGHDT and YNNKEL (reference sequence). Amplification used two nested PCRs: around 17 cycles, then about 9 cycles, on TCRalpha/TCRbeta cDNA. TCRdb reanalyzed the 5' RACE reads, giving one entry per CDR3 protein sequence and no DNA. This table holds around 450,000 distinct CDR3 sequences. Study findings and constraints: Patients with IBD had less TCRbeta diversity (inverse Simpson) than their healthy co-twins.

The receptor was isolated from a human donor with ulcerative colitis or Crohn's disease, or a healthy co-twin of an affected twin (not recorded which). The chain employs TRBV3-1 and TRBJ1-6; the D call of TRBD1 rests on TCRdb alone, since no DNA is present to check it. Sequenced material: blood. The CDR3 sequence is CASSFKGTANYNSPLHF.